This TCR beta chain was identified in a study of T cell responses to AZD1222 COVID-19 vaccine. Concerning this clone: Its antigen is unknown.

The analysis combined second doses at about 4 or about 12 weeks. This CDR3 contains 13 residues. V lost 6 bases to trimming and J lost 3 bases, with 11 bases between them. Germline V CDR1 and CDR2: SGHTA, FQGNSA. The protocol was immunoSEQ multiplex PCR, while the TCRdb copy is restricted to in-frame clones and leaves out a portion. The data show over 75,000 clones, roughly nine tenths seen once. General study results and limits: With dominance at 160-218 and 743-854, vaccine-associated CD4 TCRs spanned spike. Spike-specific TCR breadth and depth rose after two AZD1222 doses. Seropositive at baseline were only six AZD1222 recipients.

This TCR was sampled from an adult who received the AZD1222 COVID-19 vaccine. The sequencing used peripheral blood, collected 28 days after the second AZD1222 dose. The chain combines TRBV7-2 with TRBJ1-1; D uncertain. The DNA for the CDR3 is TGTGCCAGCAGACAAGAACAGTACACTGAAGCTTTCTTT. Its translation is CASRQEQYTEAFF.